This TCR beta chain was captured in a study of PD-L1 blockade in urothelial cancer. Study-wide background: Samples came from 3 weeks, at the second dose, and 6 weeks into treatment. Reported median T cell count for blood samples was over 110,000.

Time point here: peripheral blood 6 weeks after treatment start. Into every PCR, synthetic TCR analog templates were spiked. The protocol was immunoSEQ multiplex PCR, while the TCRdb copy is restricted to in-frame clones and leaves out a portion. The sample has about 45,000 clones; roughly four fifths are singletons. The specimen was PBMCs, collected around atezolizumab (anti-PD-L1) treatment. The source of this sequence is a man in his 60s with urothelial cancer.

The CDR3 sequence: CAIMGASNYGYTF. Written as DNA, the CDR3 is TGTGCCATCATGGGGGCGAGTAACTATGGCTACACCTTC. J is TRBJ1-2 and V is TRBV10-3; D is perhaps TRBD1 (6 bases). CDR3 size: 13 residues. The germline CDR1 and CDR2 sequences are ENHRY and SYGVKD. Trimming pared 7 bases from V and 1 base from J, leaving 10 bases between.